The clone carrying this T cell receptor (beta chain) was counted a single time. These data come from a study of blood T cell repertoires in COVID-19. Clones were sequenced by immunoSEQ multiplex PCR, and TCRdb holds only the in-frame ones, with some missing. The sample lists about 350,000 clones, over 75% occurring once. The sequenced sample consisted of PBMCs or T cells enriched from blood (not recorded which). The source of this sequence is a woman under 40 who had recovered from COVID-19.

CDR3 coding DNA: TGCGCCAGCAGCTCTCAGGGGGTTATGGCCAAAAACATTCAGTACTTC. This encodes CASSSQGVMAKNIQYF. This chain connects TRBV4-1 to TRBJ2-4; 7 nucleotides match TRBD1. This CDR3 is built from 16 residues. The germline CDR1 and CDR2 sequences are MGHRA and YSYEKL. After removal of 5 bases from V and 1 base from J, the junction contained 8 bases not matched to a gene.